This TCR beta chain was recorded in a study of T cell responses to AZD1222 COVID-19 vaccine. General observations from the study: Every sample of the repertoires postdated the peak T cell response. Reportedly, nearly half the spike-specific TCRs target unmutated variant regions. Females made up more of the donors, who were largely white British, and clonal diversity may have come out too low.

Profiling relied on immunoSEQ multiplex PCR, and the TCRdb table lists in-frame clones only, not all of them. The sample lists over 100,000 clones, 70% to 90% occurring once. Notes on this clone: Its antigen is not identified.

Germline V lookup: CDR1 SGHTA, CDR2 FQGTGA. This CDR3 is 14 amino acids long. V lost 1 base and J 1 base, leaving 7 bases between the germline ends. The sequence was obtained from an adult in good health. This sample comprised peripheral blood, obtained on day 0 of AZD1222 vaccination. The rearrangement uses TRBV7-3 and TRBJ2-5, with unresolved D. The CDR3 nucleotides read TGTGCCAGCAGCTTAAGCGACGGCCAAGAGACCCAGTACTTC. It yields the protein CASSLSDGQETQYF.